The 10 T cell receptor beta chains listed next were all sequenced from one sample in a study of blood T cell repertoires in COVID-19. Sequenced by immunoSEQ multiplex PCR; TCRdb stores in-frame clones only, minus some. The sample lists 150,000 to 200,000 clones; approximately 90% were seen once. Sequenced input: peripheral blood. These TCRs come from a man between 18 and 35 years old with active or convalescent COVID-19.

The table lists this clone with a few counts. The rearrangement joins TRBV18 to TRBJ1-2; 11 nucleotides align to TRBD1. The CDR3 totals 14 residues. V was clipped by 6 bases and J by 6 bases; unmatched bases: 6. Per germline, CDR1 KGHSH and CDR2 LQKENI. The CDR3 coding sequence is TGTGCCAGCTCCCCCGGGACAGGGGGGAATGGCTACACCTTC. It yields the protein CASSPGTGGNGYTF.

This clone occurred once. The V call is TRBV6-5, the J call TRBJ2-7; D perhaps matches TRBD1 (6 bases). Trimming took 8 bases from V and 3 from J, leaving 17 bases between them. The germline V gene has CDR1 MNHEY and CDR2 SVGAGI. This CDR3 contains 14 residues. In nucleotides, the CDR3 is TGTGCCAGCGGTTGGGACAACTCTGTCTACGAGCAGTACGTC. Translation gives CASGWDNSVYEQYV.

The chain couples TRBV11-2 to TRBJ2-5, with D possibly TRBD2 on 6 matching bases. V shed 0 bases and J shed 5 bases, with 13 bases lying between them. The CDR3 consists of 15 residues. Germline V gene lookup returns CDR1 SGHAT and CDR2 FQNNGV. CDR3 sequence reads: CASSLEAGLEETQYF. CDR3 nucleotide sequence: TGTGCCAGCAGCTTAGAAGCGGGTCTGGAGGAGACCCAGTACTTC.

The CDR3 is CASSKEDNYYEQYV. Here the CDR3 DNA reads TGTGCCAGCAGCAAAGAGGACAACTACTACGAGCAGTACGTC. This chain connects TRBV21-1 to TRBJ2-7; the D call TRBD1 from the table was never checked on the DNA. TRBV21-1 is assigned pseudogene status. This CDR3 has 14 amino acids.

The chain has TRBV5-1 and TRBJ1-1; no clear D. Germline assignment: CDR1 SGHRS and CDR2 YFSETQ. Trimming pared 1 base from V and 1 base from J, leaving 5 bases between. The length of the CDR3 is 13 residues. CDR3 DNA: TGCGCCAGCAGCTTGAACAGGAACACTGAAGCTTTCTTT. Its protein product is CASSLNRNTEAFF.

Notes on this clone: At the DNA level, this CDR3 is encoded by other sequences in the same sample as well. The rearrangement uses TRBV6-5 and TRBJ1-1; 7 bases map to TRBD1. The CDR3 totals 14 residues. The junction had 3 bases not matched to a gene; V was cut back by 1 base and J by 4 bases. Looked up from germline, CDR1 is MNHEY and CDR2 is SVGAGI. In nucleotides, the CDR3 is TGTGCCAGCAGTTACTTTTCAGGGGGCACTGAAGCTTTCTTT. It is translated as CASSYFSGGTEAFF.

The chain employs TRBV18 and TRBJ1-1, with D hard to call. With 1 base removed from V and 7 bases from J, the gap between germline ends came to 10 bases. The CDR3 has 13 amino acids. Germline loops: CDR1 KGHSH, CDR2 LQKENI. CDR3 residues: CASSPRPGSEAFF. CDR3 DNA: TGTGCCAGCTCACCACGTCCGGGGAGTGAAGCTTTCTTT.

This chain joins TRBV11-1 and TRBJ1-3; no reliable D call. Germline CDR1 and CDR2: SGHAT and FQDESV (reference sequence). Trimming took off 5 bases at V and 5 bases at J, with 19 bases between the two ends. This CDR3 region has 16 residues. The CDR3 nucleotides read TGTGCCAGCAGCCAGCACAACCAACAGACACGAAACACCATATATTTT. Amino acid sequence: CASSQHNQQTRNTIYF.

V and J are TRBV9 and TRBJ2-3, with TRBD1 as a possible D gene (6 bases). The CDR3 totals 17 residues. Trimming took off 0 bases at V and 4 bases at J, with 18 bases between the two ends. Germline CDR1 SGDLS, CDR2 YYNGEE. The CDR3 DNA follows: TGTGCCAGCAGCGTAGGGTACAGGGCAAATCCTCCAGATACGCAGTATTTT. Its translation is CASSVGYRANPPDTQYF.

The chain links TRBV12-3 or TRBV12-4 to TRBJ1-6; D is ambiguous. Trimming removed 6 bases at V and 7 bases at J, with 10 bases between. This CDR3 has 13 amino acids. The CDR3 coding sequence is TGTGCCAGCAGGTACACAAGAAATTCACCCCTCCACTTT. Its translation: CASRYTRNSPLHF.